The 5 T cell receptor beta chains listed next were all sequenced from one sample in a study of blood T cell repertoires in COVID-19. Assay used: immunoSEQ multiplex PCR; TCRdb lists only in-frame clones, some missing. Of approximately 69,000 clones detected, 88% appear once; the ten largest clones hold over 25%. The specimen was peripheral blood. These receptors were obtained from a man aged 45-65 years with acute or convalescent COVID-19.

The chain couples TRBV2 to TRBJ1-4; the D gene is possibly TRBD1 (6 bases). Germline-derived CDR1 and CDR2 are SNHLY and FYNNEI. With 6 bases removed from V and 8 bases from J, the gap between germline ends came to 16 bases. The CDR3 loop spans 14 amino acids. The CDR3: CASRTSGRGEKLFF. The CDR3 DNA reads TGTGCCAGCAGGACGTCGGGCAGGGGCGAAAAACTGTTTTTT. Supplemented by reference TRBV2 and TRBJ1-4, the full variable domain reads EPEVTQTPSHQVTQMGQEVILRCVPISNHLYFYWYRQILGQKVEFLVSFYNNEISEKSEIFDDQFSVERPDGSNFTLKIRSTKLEDSAMYFCASRTSGRGEKLFFGSGTQLSVL.

The chain has TRBV3-1 (or the pseudogene TRBV3-2) and TRBJ2-5; tentative D call: TRBD1 (6 bases). There are 16 residues in the CDR3. The V end lost 3 bases, the J end lost 2 bases, and 16 bases lay between the germline ends. The germline gives CDR1 LGHDT, CDR2 YNNKEL (reference sequence). The DNA of the CDR3 is TGTGCCAGCAGCCATGTCGAGACAGGAATACAAGAGACCCAGTACTTC. As protein: CASSHVETGIQETQYF.

This clone was seen more than once but under ten times. This chain connects TRBV3-1 (or the pseudogene TRBV3-2) to TRBJ2-2; D gene ambiguous. The CDR3 sequence is 11 residues long. V lost 3 bases to trimming and J lost 8 bases, with 4 bases between them. From germline, CDR1 is LGHDT and CDR2 YNNKEL (reference sequence). The CDR3 DNA reads TGTGCCAGCAGCCAGCGGGGGGAGCTGTTTTTT. Its protein is CASSQRGELFF.

The rearrangement uses TRBV3-1 (or the pseudogene TRBV3-2) and TRBJ1-3; no definite D call. This CDR3 has 15 amino acids. Germline values: CDR1 LGHDT, CDR2 YNNKEL (reference sequence). With 4 bases removed from V and 2 bases from J, the gap between germline ends came to 12 bases. The CDR3 loop is CASSPRTSTGNTIYF. CDR3 bases: TGTGCCAGCAGCCCGCGGACTTCCACTGGAAACACCATATATTTT.

The rearrangement links TRBV5-1 to TRBJ2-7, with a possible D match to TRBD1 (5 bases). The CDR3 covers 14 residues. V was cut by 0 bases and J by 6 bases, with 13 bases left in between. Germline values: CDR1 SGHRS, CDR2 YFSETQ. DNA of the CDR3: TGCGCCAGCAGCTTGGCTGGGGCGCTCGGCGAGCAGTACTTC. This codes for CASSLAGALGEQYF.